These T cell receptor beta chains were read from a single sample in a study of blood T cells in healthy people across ages. MiXCR, applied by TCRdb to the 5' RACE reads, yields one record per CDR3 protein. The sample holds some 850,000 distinct CDR3 sequences, under 30% seen once. A further study also used this sample, focusing on T cells of mothers and their children.

The sequencing input was blood. These receptor sequences come from a boy aged 5-17 years in good health. CDR3s include the opening cysteine and the closing phenylalanine or tryptophan.

J gene: TRBJ2-7; V gene: TRBV28; CDR3 protein: CASSLIPVRTEQYF
J gene: TRBJ2-5; V gene: TRBV29-1; CDR3 protein: CSVDGPAPQYF
J gene: TRBJ2-4; V gene: TRBV29-1; CDR3 protein: CSVADRSLAKNIQYF
J gene: TRBJ2-1; V gene: TRBV27; CDR3 protein: CASSLSGVSYNEQFF
J gene: TRBJ2-7; V gene: TRBV2; CDR3 protein: CASTPTVGQGAYEQYF
J gene: TRBJ2-1; V gene: TRBV20-1; CDR3 protein: CSASYSQGEAYNEQFF
J gene: TRBJ2-5; V gene: TRBV20-1; CDR3 protein: CSARGTVGETQYF
J gene: TRBJ2-3; V gene: TRBV12-3/TRBV12-4; CDR3 protein: CASSGVVRADTQYF
J gene: .; V gene: TRBV28; CDR3 protein: CASGAGGRAIYEQYF
J gene: TRBJ2-3; V gene: TRBV12-3/TRBV12-4; CDR3 protein: CASSPLAGGTTDTQYF
J gene: TRBJ1-2; V gene: TRBV28; CDR3 protein: CASSYQGNYGYTF
J gene: TRBJ2-3; V gene: TRBV7-9; CDR3 protein: CASSSTGLARF
J gene: TRBJ2-1; V gene: TRBV5-1; CDR3 protein: CASGLGPGGSGSEQFF